Below are 10 T cell receptor beta chains sequenced from a single sample in a study of blood T cell repertoires in COVID-19 (dated by TCRdb to the early 2020s). Libraries were constructed by the immunoSEQ multiplex PCR assay. Not all clones reach the TCRdb copy of this immuneACCESS table, which keeps in-frame sequences only. Checked studies attribute under half of the gap to unresolved V genes and leave the rest unexplained. The table for this sample lists over 90,000 clones; roughly nine tenths of them were counted only once. The ten largest clones represent over 15% of the sample. The sequencing input was peripheral blood. Receptor source: an elderly woman in a cohort sampled during active COVID-19.

The chain couples TRBV6-5 to TRBJ1-3; the D is unclear. The germline V gene has CDR1 MNHEY and CDR2 SVGAGI. The CDR3 covers 14 residues. Trimming took off 6 bases at V and 3 bases at J, with 12 bases between the two ends. CDR3 bases: TGTGCCAGCAGCCGAGCGGGCTATGGAAACACCATATATTTT. Translation gives CASSRAGYGNTIYF.

The chain carries TRBV5-6 and TRBJ2-5; 9 nucleotides agree with TRBD2. Germline V CDR1 and CDR2: SGHDT, YYEEEE. The CDR3 extends over 18 amino acids. V lost 2 bases and J lost 5; bases outside the gene matches: 16. The CDR3 here is CASSLSYQRGDGGETQYF. The CDR3 DNA is TGTGCCAGCAGCTTATCATATCAGCGGGGGGACGGTGGGGAGACCCAGTACTTC.

The V and J genes are TRBV3-1 (or the pseudogene TRBV3-2) and TRBJ1-3; 10 nucleotides line up with TRBD1. CDR3 length: 16 amino acids. V was clipped by 0 bases and J by 2 bases; unmatched bases: 1. The germline V gene has CDR1 LGHDT and CDR2 YNNKEL (reference sequence). CDR3 DNA sequence: TGTGCCAGCAGCCAAGAGGGACAGGGGACTGGAAACACCATATATTTT. This encodes CASSQEGQGTGNTIYF.

This rearrangement joins TRBV10-1 to TRBJ2-5, with TRBD1 matching 8 bases. Germline V gene sequence: CDR1 WNHNN, CDR2 SYGVQD (reference sequence). This CDR3 contains 15 residues. The V gene end was trimmed by 4 bases and the J gene end by 1 base; junction bases not matched to a gene: 5. CDR3 sequence: CASSGAGGLQETQYF. The CDR3 bases are TGCGCCAGCAGTGGGGCAGGGGGCCTCCAAGAGACCCAGTACTTC.

This rearrangement joins TRBV19 to TRBJ1-2; 8 nucleotides agree with TRBD1. This CDR3 comprises 14 residues. The germline CDR1 and CDR2 sequences are LNHDA and SQIVND (reference sequence). V gave up 3 bases and J gave up 3 bases; unmatched junction bases: 3. The CDR3 region is CASSIGQGDYGYTF. CDR3 coding DNA: TGTGCCAGTAGTATCGGACAGGGAGACTATGGCTACACCTTC.

The chain joins TRBV5-4 to TRBJ2-1, with D possibly matching TRBD2 (5 bases). V was cut by 1 base and J by 10 bases, with 18 bases left in between. The length of the CDR3 is 15 residues. The germline gives CDR1 SGHNT, CDR2 YYREEE (reference sequence). The CDR3 bases are TGTGCCAGCAGCTTGCGTCGGGAAACTTCCCAGGAGCAGTTCTTC. This encodes CASSLRRETSQEQFF.

This chain joins TRBV7-2 and TRBJ2-3, with a tentative D call TRBD2 (7 bases). CDR1 is SGHTA, CDR2 FQGNSA, per germline. Between the trimmed V and J ends, which lost 5 bases and 6 bases, there was a span of 15 bases. CDR3 length: 14 residues. CDR3: CASSQRGGPDTQYF. In DNA, the CDR3 is TGTGCCAGCAGCCAAAGGGGGGGTCCGGATACGCAGTATTTT. Supplemented by reference TRBV7-2 and TRBJ2-3, the full variable domain reads GAGVSQSPSNKVTEKGKDVELRCDPISGHTALYWYRQSLGQGLEFLIYFQGNSAPDKSGLPSDRFSAERTGGSVSTLTIQRTQQEDSAVYLCASSQRGGPDTQYFGPGTRLTVL.

The chain employs TRBV29-1 and TRBJ2-7; D not resolved. In germline, CDR1 is SQVTM, CDR2 ANQGSEA. CDR3 size: 12 residues. V dropped 4 bases and J dropped 0 bases, with 7 bases sitting between them. CDR3 amino acids: CSVGQASYEQYF. The CDR3 DNA reads TGCAGCGTTGGTCAGGCCTCCTACGAGCAGTACTTC.

J is TRBJ1-6 and V is TRBV2; 9 bases fit TRBD1. Germline V gene data show CDR1 as SNHLY and CDR2 as FYNNEI. J lost 8 bases, V lost 11 bases, and 7 bases had no gene match. CDR3 length equals 13 residues. The CDR3 bases are TGTGCCCACAAGAGGGACAGGGATTCACCCCTCCACTTT. Residues: CAHKRDRDSPLHF. Using reference TRBV2 and TRBJ1-6 for the parts outside the CDR3, the full variable domain is EPEVTQTPSHQVTQMGQEVILRCVPISNHLYFYWYRQILGQKVEFLVSFYNNEISEKSEIFDDQFSVERPDGSNFTLKIRSTKLEDSAMYFCAHKRDRDSPLHFGNGTRLTVT.

This chain connects TRBV5-1 to TRBJ1-1; D is possibly TRBD1 (6 bases). Germline V CDR1 and CDR2: SGHRS, YFSETQ. V gave up 3 bases and J gave up 2 bases, with 17 bases separating them. The CDR3 spans 16 residues. The DNA of the CDR3 is TGCGCCAGCAGCTCCCAAAGGGGGAGGGTAAACACTGAAGCTTTCTTT. Residues: CASSSQRGRVNTEAFF.